The clone carrying this TCR beta chain has at least ten counts. Its antigen remains unknown. This entry is derived from a study of T cells after yellow fever vaccination. Across the whole study: Any fraction with a low cell number was prepared using SMART-Seq v4 Ultra Low Input.

TCRdb recomputed calls from the 5' RACE reads with MiXCR, one row per CDR3 protein. The sample holds more than 300,000 distinct CDR3 sequences, about 10% seen once. General study findings and limits: Clonotypes appearing in both CD4 and CD8 compartments existed, and their share was small.

V was clipped by 6 bases and J by 9 bases; unmatched bases: 11. Per germline, CDR1 MNHEY and CDR2 SMNVEV (reference sequence). This CDR3 is 14 amino acids long. The sequence came from a man younger than 30 who received the YFV17D yellow fever vaccine. The sample here was CD4+ T cells sorted from PBMCs, taken 45 days after the yellow fever booster vaccination. V and J are TRBV27 and TRBJ2-5; 9 positions match TRBD1. CDR3 region: CASSLQGQGIAQYF. Written as DNA, the CDR3 is TGTGCCAGCAGCTTACAGGGACAGGGTATCGCCCAGTACTTC.